A single sample is the source of the 8 T cell receptor beta chains below, sequenced in a study of CD8 T cells in ankylosing spondylitis. The study's findings and limits: Blood of patients with ankylosing spondylitis appeared to be characterized by a TCR beta motif of several highly homologous variants.

TCRdb recomputed calls from the 5' RACE reads with MiXCR, one row per CDR3 protein. Of about 800,000 distinct CDR3 sequences listed, 10% to 15% are singletons. Their specific antigens are unknown. Sequences were obtained from blood, either unsorted or a sorted T cell fraction (not recorded which). The source of these receptors is a male donor with ankylosing spondylitis.

This chain links TRBV6-5 with TRBJ2-4; D might be TRBD2 (6 bases). V was clipped by 0 bases and J by 5 bases, with 8 bases between them. This CDR3 contains 14 residues. Germline values: CDR1 MNHEY, CDR2 SVGAGI. The CDR3 DNA reads TGTGCCAGCAGTTACTCACTAGCTCAAAACATTCAGTACTTC. Amino acid sequence: CASSYSLAQNIQYF.

This clonotype has a handful of counts. One end of the junction is discordant with germline, which a read error may explain. The V gene is TRBV20-1, the J gene TRBJ1-4, with 7 bases fitting TRBD1. Germline V lookup: CDR1 DFQATT, CDR2 SNEGSKA (reference sequence). The CDR3 contains 11 residues. CDR3 amino acids: CSASHRQGWIF. The CDR3 DNA reads TGCAGTGCTTCCCACCGACAGGGTTGGATTTTT.

This clonotype has at least ten counts. This chain links TRBV20-1 with TRBJ1-1; D gene ambiguous. With 5 bases removed from V and 2 bases from J, the gap between germline ends came to 12 bases. From germline, CDR1 is DFQATT and CDR2 SNEGSKA (reference sequence). The CDR3 loop spans 13 amino acids. DNA of the CDR3: TGCAGTGCTCCCCCGGGCCCTAACACTGAAGCTTTCTTT. This codes for CSAPPGPNTEAFF.

The genes are TRBV10-3 and TRBJ2-2; perhaps TRBD1 as D (6 bases). The CDR3 has 14 amino acids. From germline, CDR1 is ENHRY and CDR2 SYGVKD. V was trimmed by 6 bases and J by 2 bases, leaving 10 bases between them. The CDR3 is CAIRPRGNTGELFF. The CDR3 region has the DNA TGTGCCATCAGGCCCAGGGGTAACACCGGGGAGCTGTTTTTT.

This clonotype was seen ten or more times. The rearrangement links TRBV29-1 to TRBJ2-5, with 9 bases identical to TRBD2. The CDR3 consists of 14 residues. V dropped 5 bases and J dropped 5; count of bases not matched to a gene: 9. Germline V gene lookup returns CDR1 SQVTM and CDR2 ANQGSEA. The CDR3: CSVTGGRARETQYF. The CDR3 DNA sequence: TGCAGCGTTACTGGCGGGAGGGCCAGGGAGACCCAGTACTTC.

The chain is built from TRBV5-5 and TRBJ2-7, with 8 positions matching TRBD1. Germline loops: CDR1 SGHKS, CDR2 YYEKEE (reference sequence). J lost 3 bases, V lost 4 bases, and 9 bases had no gene match. The CDR3 runs to 15 residues. CDR3: CASSPGTGLLYEQYF. In DNA, the CDR3 is TGTGCCAGCAGCCCCGGGACAGGCCTCCTCTACGAGCAGTACTTC.

This clonotype was detected a few times. The genes are TRBV6-2 or TRBV6-3 and TRBJ2-2, with 9 bases that match TRBD1. This CDR3 comprises 14 residues. Germline assignment: CDR1 MNHEY and CDR2 SVGEGT. V lost 7 bases to trimming and J lost 3 bases; unmatched junction nucleotides: 3. CDR3: CASKTGGDTGELFF. The CDR3 nucleotides read TGTGCCAGCAAGACAGGGGGGGACACCGGGGAGCTGTTTTTT.

This clonotype was counted ten times or more. The chain joins TRBV29-1 to TRBJ2-1, with D unresolved. The germline CDR1 and CDR2 sequences are SQVTM and ANQGSEA. The V end lost 2 bases, the J end lost 9 bases, and 14 bases lay between the germline ends. The CDR3 runs 13 residues. CDR3 loop: CSVEYSRTGEQFF. CDR3 sequence (DNA): TGCAGCGTTGAATATTCCAGGACGGGTGAGCAGTTCTTC.